What follows are 11 T cell receptor beta chains derived from one specimen sequenced in a study of CD8 T cells in ankylosing spondylitis (dated 2017 in TCRdb). The library relied on 5' RACE. Reads for this sample came from an Illumina HiSeq 2500. The public reads were reprocessed in TCRdb via fastp at Q25 and MiXCR, keeping in-frame beta chains. Rows with one shared CDR3 protein collapse into an entry with the most common genes and DNA. The sample records roughly 64,000 distinct CDR3 sequences, over 5% of which are singletons. The ten largest clones capture about 5% of the sample. Sequencing was performed on synovial fluid, either unsorted or a sorted T cell fraction (not recorded which). The receptors here all came from a male donor with ankylosing spondylitis.

This clonotype was observed many times. The chain couples TRBV27 to TRBJ2-2; TRBD2 might be the D (6 bases). V was trimmed by 4 bases and J by 4 bases, leaving 13 bases between them. CDR1 and CDR2 from the germline V gene are MNHEY and SMNVEV (reference sequence). The CDR3 consists of 15 residues. The CDR3 DNA reads TGTGCCAGCAGTTCGCGGGGCCGGGTCACCGGGGAGCTGTTTTTT. As protein: CASSSRGRVTGELFF.

This clonotype was seen at least ten times. One junction end disagrees with the germline gene, perhaps due to a read error. This rearrangement joins TRBV12-3 or TRBV12-4 to TRBJ2-1; the D gene is possibly TRBD1 (5 bases). This CDR3 is built from 13 residues. The CDR3 DNA follows: TGTGCCAGCACTTTACCGTGGCAGGGTGCCCTGTTCTTC. It translates to CASTLPWQGALFF.

This clonotype showed up many times. This chain connects TRBV19 to TRBJ2-1, with D possibly TRBD2 on 6 matching bases. The ends were cut back, 2 bases at V and 7 bases at J, with 12 bases in the middle. Germline lookup yields CDR1 LNHDA and CDR2 SQIVND (reference sequence). This CDR3 spans 14 amino acids. The CDR3 DNA reads as TGTGCCAGTAGTATAAGGCTAGCGCGAAATGAGCAGTTCTTC. Translation: CASSIRLARNEQFF. Using reference TRBV19 and TRBJ2-1 for the parts outside the CDR3, the full variable domain is DGGITQSPKYLFRKEGQNVTLSCEQNLNHDAMYWYRQDPGQGLRLIYYSQIVNDFQKGDIAEGYSVSREKKESFPLTVTSAQKNPTAFYLCASSIRLARNEQFFGPGTRLTVL.

This clonotype was picked up many times. This chain joins TRBV10-3 and TRBJ2-1; possible D gene TRBD2, 6 bases. The CDR3 runs to 15 residues. Germline lookup yields CDR1 ENHRY and CDR2 SYGVKD. The ends were cut back, 4 bases at V and 14 bases at J, with 24 bases in the middle. CDR3 sequence reads: CAISVGGVNGDRKFF. CDR3 nucleotide sequence: TGTGCCATCAGTGTAGGAGGGGTTAACGGTGACAGAAAGTTCTTC.

This clonotype was seen many times. The chain carries TRBV7-9 and TRBJ2-2; D is ambiguous. Trimming took 3 bases from V and 9 from J, leaving 8 bases between them. The V gene's germline CDR1 is SEHNR and CDR2 FQNEAQ (reference sequence). This CDR3 is 12 amino acids long. The chain's CDR3 is CASSLDVRELFF. DNA of the CDR3: TGTGCCAGCAGCTTGGACGTCCGGGAGCTGTTTTTT.

This clonotype was detected only a few times. The chain has TRBV6-1 and TRBJ1-2; D unclear. Germline lookup yields CDR1 MNHNS and CDR2 SASEGT. V lost 4 bases to trimming and J lost 4 bases, with 10 bases between them. The CDR3 totals 13 residues. CDR3 region: CASSGTDRYGYTF. The CDR3 DNA is TGTGCCAGCAGTGGGACGGATCGCTATGGCTACACCTTC.

This clonotype showed up many times. The chain couples TRBV6-5 to TRBJ2-1; possibly TRBD2 for D (7 bases). V lost 2 bases to trimming and J lost 4 bases, with 24 bases between them. The V gene's germline CDR1 is MNHEY and CDR2 SVGAGI. CDR3 length: 19 residues. CDR3 DNA: TGTGCCAGCAGTTACCCCCGTCTAGCGGAAAAAAGGGGGTACAATGAGCAGTTCTTC. Its protein product is CASSYPRLAEKRGYNEQFF.

Note on this clonotype: The junction differs from germline at one of its ends, possibly a read error. The chain links TRBV7-2 to TRBJ2-2; D is unclear. The germline V gene has CDR1 SGHTA and CDR2 FQGNSA. The CDR3 runs 9 residues. The CDR3 sequence is CASSRLYPF. The CDR3 bases are TGTGCCAGCAGCCGCCTGTATCCTTTT.

This clonotype came up many times. The gene calls are TRBV25-1 and TRBJ1-1; the D is unclear. This CDR3 spans 15 amino acids. V dropped 3 bases and J dropped 6 bases, with 17 bases sitting between them. Per germline, CDR1 MGHDK and CDR2 SYGVNS. CDR3 nucleotides: TGTGCCAGCAGTGACCGGGGTATAGGTTGGGCTGAAGCTTTCTTT. Translating it yields CASSDRGIGWAEAFF.

This clonotype was seen repeatedly, ten times or more. The rearrangement uses TRBV7-2 and TRBJ1-2; D is ambiguous. V was pared by 7 bases and J by 3 bases, with 9 bases between. CDR3 size: 12 residues. Germline CDR1 and CDR2: SGHTA and FQGNSA. The CDR3 sequence: CASTPVDYGYTF. The CDR3 DNA is TGTGCCAGCACCCCGGTCGACTATGGCTACACCTTC. The variable domain in full, with the rest retrieved from reference TRBV7-2 and TRBJ1-2, is GAGVSQSPSNKVTEKGKDVELRCDPISGHTALYWYRQSLGQGLEFLIYFQGNSAPDKSGLPSDRFSAERTGGSVSTLTIQRTQQEDSAVYLCASTPVDYGYTFGSGTRLTVV.

This clonotype was counted many times. The chain joins TRBV24-1 to TRBJ2-7; 8 nucleotides line up with TRBD1. The CDR3 loop spans 17 amino acids. V dropped 3 bases and J dropped 1; count of bases not matched to a gene: 10. The germline CDR1 and CDR2 sequences are KGHDR and SFDVKD. The DNA for the CDR3 is TGTGCCACCAGTGATCCTCGGGACAGGTTTTTGTCCTACGAGCAGTACTTC. Amino acids: CATSDPRDRFLSYEQYF.